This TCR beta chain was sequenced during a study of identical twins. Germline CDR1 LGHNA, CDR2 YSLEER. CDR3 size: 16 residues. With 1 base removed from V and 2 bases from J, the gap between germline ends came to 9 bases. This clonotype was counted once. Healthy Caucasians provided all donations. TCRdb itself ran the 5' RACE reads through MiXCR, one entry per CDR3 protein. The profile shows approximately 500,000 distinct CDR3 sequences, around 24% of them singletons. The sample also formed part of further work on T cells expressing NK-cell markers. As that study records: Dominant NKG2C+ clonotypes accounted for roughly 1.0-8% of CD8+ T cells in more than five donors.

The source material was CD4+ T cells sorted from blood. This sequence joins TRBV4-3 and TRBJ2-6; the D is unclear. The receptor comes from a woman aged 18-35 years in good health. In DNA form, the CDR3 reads TGCGCCAGCAGCCAAGGGGCGGCTCCTGGGGCCAACGTCCTGACTTTC. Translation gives CASSQGAAPGANVLTF.